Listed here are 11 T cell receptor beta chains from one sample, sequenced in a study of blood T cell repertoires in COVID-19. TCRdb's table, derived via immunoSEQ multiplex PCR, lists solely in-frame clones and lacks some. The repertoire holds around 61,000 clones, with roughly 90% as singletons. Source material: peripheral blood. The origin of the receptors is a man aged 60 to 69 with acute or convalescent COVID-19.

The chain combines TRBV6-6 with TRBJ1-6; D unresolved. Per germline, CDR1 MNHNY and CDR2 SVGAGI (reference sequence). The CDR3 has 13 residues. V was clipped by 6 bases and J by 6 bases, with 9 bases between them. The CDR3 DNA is TGTGCCAGCAGACGAGAGAGTAATTCACCCCTCCACTTT. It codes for CASRRESNSPLHF.

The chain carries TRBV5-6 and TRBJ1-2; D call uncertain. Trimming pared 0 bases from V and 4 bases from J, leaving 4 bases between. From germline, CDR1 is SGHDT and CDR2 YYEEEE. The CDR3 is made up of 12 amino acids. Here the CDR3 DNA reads TGTGCCAGCAGCTTGGACAGCTATGGCTACACCTTC. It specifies CASSLDSYGYTF.

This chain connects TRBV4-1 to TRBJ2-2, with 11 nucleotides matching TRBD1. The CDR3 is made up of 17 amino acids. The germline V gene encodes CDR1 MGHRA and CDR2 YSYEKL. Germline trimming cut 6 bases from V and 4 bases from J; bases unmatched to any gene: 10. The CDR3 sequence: CASRNTGTGGSTGELFF. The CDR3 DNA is TGCGCCAGCAGGAACACGGGGACAGGGGGTAGCACCGGGGAGCTGTTTTTT.

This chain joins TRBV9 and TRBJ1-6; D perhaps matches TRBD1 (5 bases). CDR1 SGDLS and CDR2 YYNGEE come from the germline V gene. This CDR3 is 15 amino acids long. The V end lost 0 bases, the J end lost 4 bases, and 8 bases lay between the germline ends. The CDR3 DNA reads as TGTGCCAGCAGCGTAGAGGCAGGGTATAATTCACCCCTCCACTTT. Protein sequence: CASSVEAGYNSPLHF.

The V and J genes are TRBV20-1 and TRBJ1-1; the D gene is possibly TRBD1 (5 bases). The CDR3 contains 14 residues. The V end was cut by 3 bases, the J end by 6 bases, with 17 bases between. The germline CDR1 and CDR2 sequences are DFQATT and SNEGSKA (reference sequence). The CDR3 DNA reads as TGCAGTGCTAGTCGGCGTCGGGGGGTCGCTGAAGCTTTCTTT. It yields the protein CSASRRRGVAEAFF.

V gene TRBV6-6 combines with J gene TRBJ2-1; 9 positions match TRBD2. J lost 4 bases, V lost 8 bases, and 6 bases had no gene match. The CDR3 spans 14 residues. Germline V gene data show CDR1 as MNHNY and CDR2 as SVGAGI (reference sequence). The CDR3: CASRASGAYNEQFF. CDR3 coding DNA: TGTGCCAGCCGAGCTAGCGGGGCATACAATGAGCAGTTCTTC.

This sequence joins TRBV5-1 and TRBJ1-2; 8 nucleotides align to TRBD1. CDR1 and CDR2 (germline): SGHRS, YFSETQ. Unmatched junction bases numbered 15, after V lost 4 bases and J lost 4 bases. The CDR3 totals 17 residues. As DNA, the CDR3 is TGCGCCAGCAGCCCGGAGGCCCCAGGGGGCTGGTTCTATGGCTACACCTTC. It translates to CASSPEAPGGWFYGYTF.

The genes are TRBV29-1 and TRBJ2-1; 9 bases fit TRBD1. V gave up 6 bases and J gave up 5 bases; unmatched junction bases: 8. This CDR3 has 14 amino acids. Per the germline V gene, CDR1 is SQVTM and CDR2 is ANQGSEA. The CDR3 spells CSVEGTGKHNEQFF. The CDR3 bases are TGCAGCGTGGAGGGGACAGGGAAACACAATGAGCAGTTCTTC.

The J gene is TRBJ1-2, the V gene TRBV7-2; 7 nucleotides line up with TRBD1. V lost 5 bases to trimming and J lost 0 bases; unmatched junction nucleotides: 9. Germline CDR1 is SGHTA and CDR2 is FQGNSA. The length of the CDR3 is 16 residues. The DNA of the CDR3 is TGTGCCAGCAGCCCCCAAGGGACAGTAGCTAACTATGGCTACACCTTC. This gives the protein CASSPQGTVANYGYTF.

The CDR3, as DNA: TGCGCCAGCAGTTTTAATGGAAACACCATATATTTT. Protein product: CASSFNGNTIYF. The V and J genes are TRBV5-1 and TRBJ1-3, with D hard to call. The germline V gene has CDR1 SGHRS and CDR2 YFSETQ. V lost 5 bases and J lost 3, with 6 bases in between. This CDR3 is 12 amino acids long.

CDR3 in DNA: TGTGCCAGCAGCTCCCTCGGACAGTACAATGAGCAGTTCTTC. As protein: CASSSLGQYNEQFF. This chain joins TRBV7-3 and TRBJ2-1; possibly TRBD1 for D (6 bases). CDR3 length: 14 residues. Trimming pared 4 bases from V and 4 bases from J, leaving 11 bases between. Germline values: CDR1 SGHTA, CDR2 FQGTGA.